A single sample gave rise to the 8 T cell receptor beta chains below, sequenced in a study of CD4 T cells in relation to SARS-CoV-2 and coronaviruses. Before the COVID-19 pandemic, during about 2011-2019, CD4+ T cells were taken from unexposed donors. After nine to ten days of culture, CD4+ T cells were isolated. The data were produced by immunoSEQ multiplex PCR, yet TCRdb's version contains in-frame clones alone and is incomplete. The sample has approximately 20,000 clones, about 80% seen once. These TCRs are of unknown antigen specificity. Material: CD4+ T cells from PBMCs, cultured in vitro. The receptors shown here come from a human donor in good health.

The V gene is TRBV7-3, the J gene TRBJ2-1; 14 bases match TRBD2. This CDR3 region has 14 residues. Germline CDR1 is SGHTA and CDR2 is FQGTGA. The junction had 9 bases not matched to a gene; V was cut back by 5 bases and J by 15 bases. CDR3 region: CASSPGLAGGAWFF. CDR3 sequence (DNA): TGTGCCAGCAGCCCCGGACTAGCGGGAGGAGCTTGGTTCTTC.

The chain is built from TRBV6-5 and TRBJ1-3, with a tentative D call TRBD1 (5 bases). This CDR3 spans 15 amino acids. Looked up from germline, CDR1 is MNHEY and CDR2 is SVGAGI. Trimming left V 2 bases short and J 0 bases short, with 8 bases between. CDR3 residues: CASSYGAGSGNTIYF. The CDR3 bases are TGTGCCAGCAGTTACGGGGCAGGCTCTGGAAACACCATATATTTT.

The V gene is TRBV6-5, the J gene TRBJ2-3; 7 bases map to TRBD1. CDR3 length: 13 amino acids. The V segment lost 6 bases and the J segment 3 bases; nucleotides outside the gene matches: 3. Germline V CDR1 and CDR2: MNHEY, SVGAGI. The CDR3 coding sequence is TGTGCCAGCAGCGGACAGGCAACAGATACGCAGTATTTT. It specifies CASSGQATDTQYF.

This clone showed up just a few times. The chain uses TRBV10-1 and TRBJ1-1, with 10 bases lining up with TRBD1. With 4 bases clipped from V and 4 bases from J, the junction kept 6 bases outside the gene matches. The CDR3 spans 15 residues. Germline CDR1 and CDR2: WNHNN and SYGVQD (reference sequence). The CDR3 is CASSGDRGRSTEAFF. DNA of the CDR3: TGCGCCAGCAGTGGGGACAGGGGACGTAGCACTGAAGCTTTCTTT.

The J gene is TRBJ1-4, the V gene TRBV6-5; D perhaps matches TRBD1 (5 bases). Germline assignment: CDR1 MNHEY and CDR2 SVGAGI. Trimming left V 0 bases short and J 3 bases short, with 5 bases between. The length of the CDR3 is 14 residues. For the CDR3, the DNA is TGTGCCAGCAGTTACTCGGGGGCTAATGAAAAACTGTTTTTT. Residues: CASSYSGANEKLFF.

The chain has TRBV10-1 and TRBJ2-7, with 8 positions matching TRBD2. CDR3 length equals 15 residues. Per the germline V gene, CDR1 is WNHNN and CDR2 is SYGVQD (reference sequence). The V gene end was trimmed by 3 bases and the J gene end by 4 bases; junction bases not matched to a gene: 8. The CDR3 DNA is TGCGCCAGCAGTGACCCAGCGGGAGATCTGTACGAGCAGTACTTC. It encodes CASSDPAGDLYEQYF.

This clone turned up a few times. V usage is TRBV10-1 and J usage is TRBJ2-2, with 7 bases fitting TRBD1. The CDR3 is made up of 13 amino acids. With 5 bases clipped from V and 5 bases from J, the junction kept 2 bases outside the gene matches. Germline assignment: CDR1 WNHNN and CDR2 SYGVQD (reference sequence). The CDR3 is CASSRTGTGELFF. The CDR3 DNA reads TGCGCCAGCAGTAGGACAGGTACCGGGGAGCTGTTTTTT.

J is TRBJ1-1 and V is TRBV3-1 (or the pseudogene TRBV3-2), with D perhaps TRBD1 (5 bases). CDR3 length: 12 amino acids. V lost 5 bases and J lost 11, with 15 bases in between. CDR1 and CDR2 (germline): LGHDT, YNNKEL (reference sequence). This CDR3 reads CASSSGGSLAFF. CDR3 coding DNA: TGTGCCAGCAGCTCCGGGGGGAGTCTCGCTTTCTTT.